This T cell receptor beta chain emerged from a study of CD8 T cells in ankylosing spondylitis. General study results and limits: Clones that were linked to disease were CD8+ and were relatively rare in peripheral blood. Ankylosing spondylitis blood seemed to carry a telltale TCR beta motif made of about 8 highly homologous variants. Disease-linked clones reportedly concentrated significantly in matched ankylosing spondylitis synovial fluid.

Library preparation for TCR beta used quantitative 5'-RACE with molecular barcodes. MiXCR was run by TCRdb on the 5' RACE reads, yielding one entry per CDR3 protein. This repertoire shows about 170,000 distinct CDR3 sequences, approximately 16% found once; its top ten account for about 7.6%. Only a few counts were recorded for this clonotype. Its antigen is undetermined. Trimming cost V 5 bases and J 2 bases; bases outside gene matches: 5. Germline V gene data show CDR1 as SGHTA and CDR2 as FQGNSA. CDR3 length equals 15 residues. The specimen was blood, either unsorted or a sorted T cell fraction (not recorded which). The clonotype originates from a male donor with ankylosing spondylitis or in good health (not recorded which). The chain combines TRBV7-2 with TRBJ1-2; 10 bases fit TRBD1. This CDR3 is CASSTGQGGNYGYTF. The CDR3 DNA is TGTGCCAGCAGCACCGGACAGGGGGGAAACTATGGCTACACCTTC.